The clone carrying this T cell receptor (beta chain) was counted a single time. This specimen belongs to a study of blood T cell repertoires in COVID-19. Study summary: Spain, Italy and the United States supplied samples that represented acute and convalescent COVID-19. Sources were T cells, B-cell-depleted T cells, or PBMCs; the material itself was cDNA or gDNA.

Original methodology: Scientists estimated how many nucleated cells there were by amplifying reference gene primers. Libraries were prepared by immunoSEQ multiplex PCR; TCRdb keeps only in-frame clonotypes and omits some of them. V, J and clone size are those of that table, while D and trimming were read from the DNA. The data hold about 90,000 clones, with approximately 92% observed a single time. The CDR3 is 13 amino acids. Germline V gene data show CDR1 as SGDLS and CDR2 as YYNGEE. The germline V and J ends were trimmed by 2 bases and 4 bases, with 7 bases remaining between them. This sequence joins TRBV9 and TRBJ2-1; perhaps TRBD1 as D (6 bases). The sequencing sample was made of peripheral blood. This clonotype was sampled from a woman aged 60-75 years with active COVID-19. The CDR3 nucleotides read TGTGCCAGCAGCGTCGGACAGTACAATGAGCAGTTCTTC. Amino acids: CASSVGQYNEQFF.